This T cell receptor beta chain was sequenced in a study of CD8 T cells in ankylosing spondylitis. Study conclusions and caveats: Significant enrichment of disease-linked clones was reported in matched ankylosing spondylitis synovial fluid.

This clonotype was counted many times. Its specificity is not known. One entry per CDR3 protein results from TCRdb running MiXCR on the 5' RACE reads. The repertoire includes about 150,000 distinct CDR3 sequences, more than 5.5% of them detected once, and approximately 13% sits in the top ten. V shed 3 bases and J shed 3 bases, with 8 bases lying between them. Germline V gene sequence: CDR1 SQVTM, CDR2 ANQGSEA. The CDR3 spans 12 residues. The J gene is TRBJ1-1, the V gene TRBV29-1; D is unclear. The source material was blood, either unsorted or a sorted T cell fraction (not recorded which). The sequence came from a female donor with ankylosing spondylitis or in good health (not recorded which). CDR3 bases: TGCAGCGTTGAGGGGATTGACACTGAAGCTTTCTTT. This gives the protein CSVEGIDTEAFF.